This TCR beta chain is drawn from a study of cytomegalovirus exposure and HLA in healthy donors. Unrecorded immune exposure was likely among donors, who were nominally healthy when sampled. The PCR was carried out with 60 Vbeta primers and 13 Jbeta primers. Repertoires were generated with immunoSEQ multiplex PCR, while TCRdb's copy carries only in-frame clones and drops some. This table has about 88,000 clones, approximately 71% appearing once. Germline CDR1 is ENHRY and CDR2 is SYGVKD. The CDR3 sequence is 13 residues long. Trimming took off 7 bases at V and 2 bases at J, with 8 bases between the two ends.

This sequence originates from a woman between 18 and 30 years old in good health and CMV-seropositive. The sample consisted of PBMCs. J is TRBJ1-4 and V is TRBV10-3; D might be TRBD1 (5 bases). The CDR3 coding sequence is TGTGCCATCAAGGCAGGGACTAATGAAAAACTGTTTTTT. It is translated as CAIKAGTNEKLFF.